These 18 T cell receptor beta chains came from one sample sequenced in a study of OX40 agonist ivuxolimab in advanced cancers. Libraries came from the immunoSEQ multiplex PCR assay. Sourced from immuneACCESS, this table was stored by TCRdb with only in-frame sequences that have V and J called. A share of the clones is absent; for the studies checked, an unresolved V gene accounts for under half, and the remainder has no known explanation. The table for this sample lists around 62,000 clones; 65% to 85% of them were counted only once. The ten largest clones represent about 4.1% of the sample. The specimen was CD4+ or CD8+ T cells sorted from blood, collected in a trial of the OX40 agonist ivuxolimab. These receptors originate from an adult with an advanced solid tumor such as melanoma, head and neck, liver or kidney cancer.

The V gene is TRBV5-8, the J gene TRBJ2-1; 13 bases are a match to TRBD2. CDR1 is SGHTS and CDR2 is YDEGEE in the germline V gene. Losses at the gene ends were 4 bases for V and 6 bases for J; bases not matched to a gene: 4. There are 15 residues in the CDR3. The CDR3 DNA follows: TGTGCCAGCAGCAAGACTAGCGGGGGGACCAATGAGCAGTTCTTC. Amino acids: CASSKTSGGTNEQFF.

The CDR3 loop is CASSFGSIHTDTQYF. DNA for the CDR3: TGCGCCAGCAGCTTTGGTAGCATCCACACAGATACGCAGTATTTT. This rearrangement joins TRBV5-1 to TRBJ2-3; D not resolved. The V gene lost 2 bases and the J gene lost 2 bases, with 12 bases spanning the gap. Germline lookup yields CDR1 SGHRS and CDR2 YFSETQ. The CDR3 extends over 15 amino acids. The whole variable domain, filled in from reference TRBV5-1 and TRBJ2-3, reads KAGVTQTPRYLIKTRGQQVTLSCSPISGHRSVSWYQQTPGQGLQFLFEYFSETQRNKGNFPGRFSGRQFSNSRSEMNVSTLELGDSALYLCASSFGSIHTDTQYFGPGTRLTVL.

V usage is TRBV7-2 and J usage is TRBJ2-7; D remains unclear. V was clipped by 3 bases and J by 2 bases, with 8 bases between them. The CDR3 totals 13 residues. The germline CDR1 and CDR2 sequences are SGHTA and FQGNSA. The CDR3 loop is CASSFSAPYEQYF. The CDR3 DNA is TGTGCCAGCAGCTTTTCGGCCCCCTACGAGCAGTACTTC. Variable domain in full (rest from reference TRBV7-2 and TRBJ2-7): GAGVSQSPSNKVTEKGKDVELRCDPISGHTALYWYRQSLGQGLEFLIYFQGNSAPDKSGLPSDRFSAERTGGSVSTLTIQRTQQEDSAVYLCASSFSAPYEQYFGPGTRLTVT.

The chain joins TRBV6-1 to TRBJ2-1; 8 positions agree with TRBD1. There are 15 residues in the CDR3. Per germline, CDR1 MNHNS and CDR2 SASEGT. V lost 3 bases to trimming and J lost 8 bases; unmatched junction nucleotides: 9. The DNA for the CDR3 is TGTGCCAGCAGTGAGCCGACAGGGGTTGTATATGAGCAGTTCTTC. Residues: CASSEPTGVVYEQFF.

The genes are TRBV28 and TRBJ2-7, with 10 bases identical to TRBD1. V was clipped by 3 bases and J by 5 bases; unmatched bases: 7. Germline CDR1 MDHEN, CDR2 SYDVKM. The CDR3 runs 15 residues. CDR3 loop: CASSFSGTGDHEQYF. Here the CDR3 DNA reads TGTGCCAGCAGTTTTTCCGGGACAGGGGATCACGAGCAGTACTTC.

V and J are TRBV9 and TRBJ1-3, with 7 nucleotides matching TRBD1. In germline, CDR1 is SGDLS, CDR2 YYNGEE. The CDR3 has 17 residues. Germline trimming cut 2 bases from V and 3 bases from J; bases unmatched to any gene: 11. CDR3 coding DNA: TGTGCCAGCAGCGTGGAGGGGAGGGGGCTGAGTGGAAACACCATATATTTT. It yields the protein CASSVEGRGLSGNTIYF. Complete variable domain (other parts from reference TRBV9 and TRBJ1-3): DSGVTQTPKHLITATGQRVTLRCSPRSGDLSVYWYQQSLDQGLQFLIQYYNGEERAKGNILERFSAQQFPDLHSELNLSSLELGDSALYFCASSVEGRGLSGNTIYFGEGSWLTVV.

The rearrangement uses TRBV7-2 and TRBJ1-5; 7 positions match TRBD1. CDR3 length: 17 amino acids. In germline, CDR1 is SGHTA, CDR2 FQGNSA. V lost 4 bases, J lost 0 bases, and 9 bases stayed unmatched. CDR3 DNA sequence: TGTGCCAGCAGCTCAGCCCCGGGACAGTCTAGCAATCAGCCCCAGCATTTT. Translation: CASSSAPGQSSNQPQHF.

This clone was counted a single time. The CDR3 DNA follows: TGTGCCAGCAGTCCCCCGGTCAGGGGATTAGGCTACACCTTC. Its translation is CASSPPVRGLGYTF. This chain links TRBV28 with TRBJ1-2; D is possibly TRBD1 (6 bases). This CDR3 comprises 14 residues. Trimming removed 5 bases at V and 8 bases at J, with 18 bases between. Germline loops: CDR1 MDHEN, CDR2 SYDVKM.

DNA of the CDR3: TGTGCCAGCAGTGACAAGAGGGAAGGGAAAAACATTCAGTACTTC. It translates to CASSDKREGKNIQYF. The V gene is TRBV6-4, the J gene TRBJ2-4; a possible D gene is TRBD2 (5 bases). The germline V gene has CDR1 MRHNA and CDR2 SNTAGT. The CDR3 is made up of 15 amino acids. The ends were cut back, 2 bases at V and 4 bases at J, with 12 bases in the middle.

V and J are TRBV6-1 and TRBJ1-2; D unresolved. V shed 5 bases and J shed 7 bases, with 14 bases lying between them. This CDR3 has 13 amino acids. In germline, CDR1 is MNHNS, CDR2 SASEGT. This chain's CDR3 is CASSTQEQLGYTF. The CDR3 DNA sequence: TGTGCCAGCAGTACGCAGGAGCAGCTTGGCTACACCTTC.

This clone was observed a handful of times. This chain joins TRBV19 and TRBJ2-5; 9 bases fit TRBD1. J gave up 5 bases and V 7 bases, and 8 bases lay outside the gene matches. This CDR3 region has 14 residues. CDR1 and CDR2 (germline): LNHDA, SQIVND (reference sequence). The CDR3 DNA is TGTGCCAGTACAAGAGCCGGGACAGGGGAGACCCAGTACTTC. Its protein is CASTRAGTGETQYF.

This clone appeared a few times. This chain uses TRBV7-9 with TRBJ1-6; 8 bases align to TRBD1. CDR3 size: 14 residues. V lost 5 bases to trimming and J lost 10 bases; unmatched junction nucleotides: 7. Germline CDR1 and CDR2: SEHNR and FQNEAQ (reference sequence). The CDR3 DNA follows: TGTGCCAGCAGCCGGACAGGGAGTAGCTCACCCCTCCACTTT. Translated: CASSRTGSSSPLHF.

V and J are TRBV9 and TRBJ2-7; D gene uncertain. Trimming removed 0 bases from V and 0 bases from J, with 10 bases in between. From germline, CDR1 is SGDLS and CDR2 YYNGEE. CDR3 size: 15 residues. CDR3 in DNA: TGTGCCAGCAGCGTAGGGGCAGACCGCTCCTACGAGCAGTACTTC. Its translation is CASSVGADRSYEQYF.

The rearrangement joins TRBV9 to TRBJ2-3; the match to TRBD2 covers 13 bases. The germline gives CDR1 SGDLS, CDR2 YYNGEE. The CDR3 has 16 amino acids. Trimming removed 4 bases from V and 8 bases from J; junction bases left unmatched: 10. CDR3 amino acids: CASSLGLAGVEATQYF. In nucleotides, the CDR3 is TGTGCCAGCAGCCTTGGACTAGCGGGGGTGGAAGCTACGCAGTATTTT.

This chain connects TRBV9 to TRBJ1-1; D unresolved. V was shortened by 0 bases and J by 10 bases, with 10 bases between the two germline ends. CDR1 and CDR2 from the germline V gene are SGDLS and YYNGEE. CDR3 length: 12 amino acids. For the CDR3, the DNA is TGTGCCAGCAGCGTAGTAGAGGGAGGAGCTTTCTTT. Translated, it gives CASSVVEGGAFF.

V is TRBV19 and J is TRBJ1-2, with 9 nucleotides matching TRBD1. The CDR3 extends over 16 amino acids. Per the germline V gene, CDR1 is LNHDA and CDR2 is SQIVND (reference sequence). V gave up 5 bases and J gave up 6 bases; unmatched junction bases: 13. The CDR3 DNA reads as TGTGCCAGTAGTCACTGGCGGGGACAGGGCAAAGATGGCTACACCTTC. Protein: CASSHWRGQGKDGYTF.

The V call is TRBV7-2, the J call TRBJ2-2, with TRBD1 matching over 11 bases. The CDR3 length is 17 residues. Per the germline V gene, CDR1 is SGHTA and CDR2 is FQGNSA. Germline trimming cut 5 bases from V and 4 bases from J; bases unmatched to any gene: 9. The CDR3 DNA reads as TGTGCCAGCAGCCCCATAGGACAGGGGGCCGGCACCGGGGAGCTGTTTTTT. Its translation: CASSPIGQGAGTGELFF.

This clone occurred once. The V call is TRBV7-3, the J call TRBJ2-1, with D perhaps given as TRBD1 or TRBD2 (7 bases each). The CDR3 length is 14 residues. CDR1 and CDR2 (germline): SGHTA, FQGTGA. V was clipped by 5 bases and J by 7 bases, with 15 bases between them. CDR3 amino acids: CASSRGDSRNEQFF. In DNA, the CDR3 is TGTGCCAGCAGCCGGGGGGACAGTAGGAATGAGCAGTTCTTC.